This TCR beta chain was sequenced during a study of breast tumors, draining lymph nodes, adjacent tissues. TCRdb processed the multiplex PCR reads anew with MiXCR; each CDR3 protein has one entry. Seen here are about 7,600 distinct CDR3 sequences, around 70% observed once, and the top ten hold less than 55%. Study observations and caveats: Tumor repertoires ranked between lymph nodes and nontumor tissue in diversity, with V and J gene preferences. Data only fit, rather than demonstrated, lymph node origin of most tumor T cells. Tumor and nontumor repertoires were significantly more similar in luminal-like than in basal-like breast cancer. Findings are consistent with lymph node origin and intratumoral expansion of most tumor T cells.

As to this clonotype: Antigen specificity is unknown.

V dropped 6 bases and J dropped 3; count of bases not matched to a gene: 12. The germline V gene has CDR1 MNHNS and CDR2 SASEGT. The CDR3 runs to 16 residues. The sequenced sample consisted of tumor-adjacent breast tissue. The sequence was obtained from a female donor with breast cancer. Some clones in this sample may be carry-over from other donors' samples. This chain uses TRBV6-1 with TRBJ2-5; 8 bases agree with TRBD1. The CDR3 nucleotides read TGTGCCAGCAGGCGAGGGGTGGCAGGGGGCGAAGAGACCCAGTACTTC. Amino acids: CASRRGVAGGEETQYF.